A few counts support the clone carrying this T cell receptor (beta chain). What it binds is not known. cDNA libraries for TCR beta contained unique molecular identifiers. T cells, roughly 0.95 to 10 million of them, yielded approximately 500,000 cDNA molecules. TCRdb re-called the PCR reads through MiXCR, storing one row per CDR3 protein. In the table there are 650,000 to 850,000 distinct CDR3 sequences, 40% to 55% of which are singletons. This CDR3 has 14 residues. Looked up from germline, CDR1 is MDHEN and CDR2 is SYDVKM. The V end was cut by 7 bases, the J end by 6 bases, with 18 bases between. This sample stems from a study of post-analysis software for immune sequencing data. Study background: Secondary progressive, relapsing-remitting and progressive-relapsing multiple sclerosis were among the included disease courses.

Study results and limitations: Strong co-clustering by F measure linked samples that shared a preparation batch. Normalized Chao1 diversity was significantly reduced in patients versus controls. TRBV5-6, TRBV5-1 and TRBV20-1 belonged to a set of roughly five TRBV segments that were more frequent in patients than controls.

This TCR was sampled from a girl aged 10-17 years with multiple sclerosis. This chain links TRBV28 with TRBJ1-2; D possibly corresponds to TRBD1 (5 bases). The sample was blood. The CDR3 here is CASNERARAHGYTF. In nucleotides, the CDR3 is TGTGCCAGCAATGAAAGGGCCAGGGCCCATGGCTACACCTTC.